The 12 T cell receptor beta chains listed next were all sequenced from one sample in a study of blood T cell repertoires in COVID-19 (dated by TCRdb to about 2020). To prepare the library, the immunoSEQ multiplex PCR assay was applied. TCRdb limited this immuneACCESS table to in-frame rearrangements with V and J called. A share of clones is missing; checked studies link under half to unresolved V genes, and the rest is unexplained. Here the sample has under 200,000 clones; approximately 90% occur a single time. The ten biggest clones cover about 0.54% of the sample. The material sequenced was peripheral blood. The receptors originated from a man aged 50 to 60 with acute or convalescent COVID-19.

The CDR3 is CASSKTVLVQETQYF. For the CDR3, the DNA is TGTGCCAGCAGCAAAACGGTTCTAGTACAAGAGACCCAGTACTTC. The rearrangement uses TRBV21-1 and TRBJ2-5; no check of the table's D call, TRBD2, against the DNA was made. TRBV21-1 is termed a pseudogene. The CDR3 is made up of 15 amino acids.

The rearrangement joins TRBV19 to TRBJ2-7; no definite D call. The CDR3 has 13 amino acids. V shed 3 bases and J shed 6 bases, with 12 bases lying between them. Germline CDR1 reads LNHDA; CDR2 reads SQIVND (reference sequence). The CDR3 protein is CASSMGLSVEQYF. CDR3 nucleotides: TGTGCCAGTAGTATGGGCCTATCGGTCGAGCAGTACTTC.

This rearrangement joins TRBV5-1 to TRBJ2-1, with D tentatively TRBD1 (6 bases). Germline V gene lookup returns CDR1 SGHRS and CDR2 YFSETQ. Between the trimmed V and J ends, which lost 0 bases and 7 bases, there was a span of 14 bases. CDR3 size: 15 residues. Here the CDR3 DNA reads TGCGCCAGCAGCTTGGTGGGGGCCGAGTGGAATGAGCAGTTCTTC. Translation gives CASSLVGAEWNEQFF.

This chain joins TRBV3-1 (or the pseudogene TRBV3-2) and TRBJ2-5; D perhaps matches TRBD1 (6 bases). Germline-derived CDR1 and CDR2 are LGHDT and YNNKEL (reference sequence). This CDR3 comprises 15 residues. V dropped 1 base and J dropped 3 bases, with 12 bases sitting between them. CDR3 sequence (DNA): TGTGCCAGCAGCCAAGGCCCGGGACAAGAAGAGACCCAGTACTTC. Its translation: CASSQGPGQEETQYF.

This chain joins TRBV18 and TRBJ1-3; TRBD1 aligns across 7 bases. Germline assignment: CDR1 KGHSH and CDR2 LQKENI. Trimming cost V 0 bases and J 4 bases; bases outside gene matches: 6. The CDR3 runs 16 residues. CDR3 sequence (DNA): TGTGCCAGCTCACCACCTAACAGGGGCGACGGAAACACCATATATTTT. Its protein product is CASSPPNRGDGNTIYF.

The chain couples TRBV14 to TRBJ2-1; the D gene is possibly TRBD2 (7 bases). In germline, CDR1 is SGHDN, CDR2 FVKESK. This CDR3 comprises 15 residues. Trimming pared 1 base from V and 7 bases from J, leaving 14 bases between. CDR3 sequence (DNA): TGTGCCAGCAGCCAAGTACAGGGAGGGTATAATGAGCAGTTCTTC. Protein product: CASSQVQGGYNEQFF.

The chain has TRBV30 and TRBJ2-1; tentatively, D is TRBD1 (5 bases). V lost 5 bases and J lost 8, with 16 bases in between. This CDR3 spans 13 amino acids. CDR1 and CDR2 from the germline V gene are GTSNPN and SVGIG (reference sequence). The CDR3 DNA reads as TGTGCCTGGGGGCCGAATTGGGGCGATGAGCAGTTCTTC. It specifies CAWGPNWGDEQFF.

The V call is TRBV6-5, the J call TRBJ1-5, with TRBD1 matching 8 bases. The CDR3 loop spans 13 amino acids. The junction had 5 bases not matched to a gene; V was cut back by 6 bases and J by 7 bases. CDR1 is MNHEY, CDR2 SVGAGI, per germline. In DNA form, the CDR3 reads TGTGCCAGCAGGACAGGGGTGTCACAGCCCCAGCATTTT. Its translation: CASRTGVSQPQHF.

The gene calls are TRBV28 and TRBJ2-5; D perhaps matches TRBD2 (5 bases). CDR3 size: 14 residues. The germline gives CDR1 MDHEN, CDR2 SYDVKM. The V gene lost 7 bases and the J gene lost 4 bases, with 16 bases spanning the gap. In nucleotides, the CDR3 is TGTGCCAGCATATCGCCTAGCCGTGGAGAGACCCAGTACTTC. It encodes CASISPSRGETQYF.

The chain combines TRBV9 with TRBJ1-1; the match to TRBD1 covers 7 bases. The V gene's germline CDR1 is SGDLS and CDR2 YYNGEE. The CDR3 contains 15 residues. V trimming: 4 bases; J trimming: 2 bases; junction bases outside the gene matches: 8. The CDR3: CASSPRQGGNTEAFF. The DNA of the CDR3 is TGTGCCAGCAGCCCTAGACAGGGAGGCAACACTGAAGCTTTCTTT.

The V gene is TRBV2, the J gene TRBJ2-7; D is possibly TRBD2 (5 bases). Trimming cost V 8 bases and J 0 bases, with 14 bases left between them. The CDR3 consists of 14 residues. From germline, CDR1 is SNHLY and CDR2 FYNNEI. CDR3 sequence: CASYPADFSYEQYF. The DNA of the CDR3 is TGTGCCAGCTACCCCGCGGACTTCTCCTACGAGCAGTACTTC.

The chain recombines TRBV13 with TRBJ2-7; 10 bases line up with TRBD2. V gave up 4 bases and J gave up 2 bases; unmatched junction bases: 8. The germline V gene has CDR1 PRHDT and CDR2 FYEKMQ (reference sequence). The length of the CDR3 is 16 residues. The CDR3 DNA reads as TGTGCCAGCAGCTCCTACAGCGGGAGGGCCACCTACGAGCAGTACTTC. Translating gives CASSSYSGRATYEQYF.